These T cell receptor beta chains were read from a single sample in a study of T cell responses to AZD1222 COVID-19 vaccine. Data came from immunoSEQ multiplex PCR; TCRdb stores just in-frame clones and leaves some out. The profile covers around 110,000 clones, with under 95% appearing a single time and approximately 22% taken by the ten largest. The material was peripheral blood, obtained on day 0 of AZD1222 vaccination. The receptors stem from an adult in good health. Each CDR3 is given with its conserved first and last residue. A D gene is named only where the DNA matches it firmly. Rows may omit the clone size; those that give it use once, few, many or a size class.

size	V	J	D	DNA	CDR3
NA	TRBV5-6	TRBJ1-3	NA	TGTGCCAGCAGCGTGACGGAAAACGGAAACACCATATATTTT	CASSVTENGNTIYF
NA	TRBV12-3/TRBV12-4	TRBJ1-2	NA	TGTGCCAGCAGTTTAGTAGGGTGGGGTGGCTACACCTTC	CASSLVGWGGYTF
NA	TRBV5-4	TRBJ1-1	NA	TGTGCCAGCAGCTTAGGTCGGTTCGGGGGTGAAGCTTTCTTT	CASSLGRFGGEAFF
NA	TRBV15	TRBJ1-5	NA	TGTGCCACCAGCAGAGGGAAAGGGGCAAACAATCAGCCCCAGCATTTT	CATSRGKGANNQPQHF
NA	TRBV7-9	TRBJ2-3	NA	TGTGCCAGCAGCTTAACCACAGGTGAAGATACGCAGTATTTT	CASSLTTGEDTQYF
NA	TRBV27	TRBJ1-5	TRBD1	TGTGCCAGCAAACAGGGGGCTCAGCCCCAGCATTTT	CASKQGAQPQHF
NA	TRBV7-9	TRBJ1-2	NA	TGTGCCAGCAGCTTAGCAGCGGGGGCGCAATATGGCTACACCTTC	CASSLAAGAQYGYTF
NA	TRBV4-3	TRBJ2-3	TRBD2	TGCGCCAGCAGCCAAGACGGCGGGGGGGCGACAGATACGCAGTATTTT	CASSQDGGGATDTQYF
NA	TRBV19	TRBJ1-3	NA	TGTGCCAGTAGTGGGGGTCCCATCTCTGGAAACACCATATATTTT	CASSGGPISGNTIYF
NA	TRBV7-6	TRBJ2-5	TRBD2	TGTGCCAGCAGCTTAGTCGGAGGGAGGGAGGAGACCCAGTACTTC	CASSLVGGREETQYF
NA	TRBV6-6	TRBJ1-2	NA	TGTGCCAGCAGTACGACTTCAGTTGGCTACACCTTC	CASSTTSVGYTF
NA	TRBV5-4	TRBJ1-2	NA	TGTGCCAGCAGCTCGGTAAAGGCCCGGGACCGAATCTATGGCTACACCTTC	CASSSVKARDRIYGYTF
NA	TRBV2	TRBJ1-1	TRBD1	TGTGCCAGCAGCCTACAGGGGAATGAAGCTTTCTTT	CASSLQGNEAFF
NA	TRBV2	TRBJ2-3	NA	TGTGCCAGCAGTGTCCTCGGAGGGGCGCTGGGGACAGATACGCAGTATTTT	CASSVLGGALGTDTQYF
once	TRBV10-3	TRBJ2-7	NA	TGTGCCATTGGCGGAGGGGGGGACGGCGGTGAGCAGTACTTC	CAIGGGGDGGEQYF
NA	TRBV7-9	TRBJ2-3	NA	TGTGCCAGCAGCTCCCTCGGTGCAGGGACAGATACGCAGTATTTT	CASSSLGAGTDTQYF
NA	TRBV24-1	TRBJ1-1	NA	TGTGCCACCAGTGATGGCACTGAAGCTTTCTTT	CATSDGTEAFF
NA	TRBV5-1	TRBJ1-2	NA	TGCGCCAGCAGCTTCGGTGCTAACTATGGCTACACCTTC	CASSFGANYGYTF
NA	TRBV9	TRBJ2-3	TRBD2	TGTGCCAGCAGCGTAGCTACGCGGGGGGGCACAGATACGCAGTATTTT	CASSVATRGGTDTQYF
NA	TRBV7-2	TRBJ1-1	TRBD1	TGTGCCAGCAGCTTCAGGGGGGGCCGGGACACTGAAGCTTTCTTT	CASSFRGGRDTEAFF
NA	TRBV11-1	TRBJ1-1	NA	TGTGCCAGCAGCCAATCCTACGCTGAAGCTTTCTTT	CASSQSYAEAFF
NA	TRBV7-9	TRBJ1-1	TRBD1	TGTGCCAGCAGCCCTAAAAAGCCTCCGGGACAGGCTACGGTGGCTTTCTTT	CASSPKKPPGQATVAFF
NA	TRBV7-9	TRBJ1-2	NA	TGTGCCAGCACCTTAGGAGTGGGGGCGGTTGGCTACACCTTC	CASTLGVGAVGYTF
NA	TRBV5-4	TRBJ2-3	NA	TGTGCCAGCAGCTTGTCGCCAGGGGACCCAGATACGCAGTATTTT	CASSLSPGDPDTQYF
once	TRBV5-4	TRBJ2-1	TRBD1	TGTGCCAGCAGCTTGAACAGGGGCCTCTACAATGAGCAGTTCTTC	CASSLNRGLYNEQFF
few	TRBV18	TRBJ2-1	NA	TGTGCCAGCTCTCTGGACCGCTCCCTCTCCTACAATGAGCAGTTCTTC	CASSLDRSLSYNEQFF
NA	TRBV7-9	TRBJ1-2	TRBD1	TGTGCCAGCAGTTTCGGACAGGGGGACTATGGCTACACCTTC	CASSFGQGDYGYTF
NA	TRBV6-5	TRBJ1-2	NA	TGTGCCAGCAGTTCCGGATACGAGAGCTATGGCTACACCTTC	CASSSGYESYGYTF
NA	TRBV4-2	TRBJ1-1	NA	TGTGCCAGCAGCCAAGAACTGACAATCACTGAAGCTTTCTTT	CASSQELTITEAFF
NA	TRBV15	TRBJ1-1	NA	TGTGCCACCAGCAGAGATATGACGGCAGAAGCTTTCTTT	CATSRDMTAEAFF
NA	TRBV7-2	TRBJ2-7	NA	TGTGCCAGCAGCGAGGCAGCAGGGAGAAGCGAGCAGTACTTC	CASSEAAGRSEQYF
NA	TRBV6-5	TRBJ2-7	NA	TGTGCCAGCAGCCTAGACCCGCGGTCCTACGAGCAGTACTTC	CASSLDPRSYEQYF
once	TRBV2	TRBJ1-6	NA	TGTGCCAGCAGTGGGCCGGGCCGTAATTCACCCCTCCACTTT	CASSGPGRNSPLHF
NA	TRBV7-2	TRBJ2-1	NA	TGTGCCAGCAGCTCCCCAGGTGAGCAGTTCTTC	CASSSPGEQFF
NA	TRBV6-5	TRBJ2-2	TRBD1	TGTGCCAGCAGCGCGACAGGGGCGAGCACCGGGGAGCTGTTTTTT	CASSATGASTGELFF
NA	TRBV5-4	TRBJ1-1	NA	TGTGCCAGCAGCTTGGTGGGCGAGGGGACTGAAGCTTTCTTT	CASSLVGEGTEAFF
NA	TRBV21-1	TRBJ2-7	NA	TGTGCCAGCAGATACCCGGCAAGTAACTTCTACGAGCAGTACTTC	CASRYPASNFYEQYF
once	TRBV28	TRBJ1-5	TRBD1	TGTGCCAGCAGCCCCGACAGGGCAGGGGGTTATAGCAATCAGCCCCAGCATTTT	CASSPDRAGGYSNQPQHF